This T cell receptor beta chain appears in the sequencing data of a study of early T cells in non-severe SARS-CoV-2 infection. Study-wide background: Sequenced material consisted of bulk RNA (from unsorted whole blood), and chains were unpaired.

Individual cDNA molecules received unique molecular identifiers during library preparation. MiXCR, run by TCRdb on the 5' RACE reads, gives a single entry per CDR3 protein. The sample shows approximately 99,000 distinct CDR3 sequences, around 10% of them seen only once. Germline values: CDR1 MDHEN, CDR2 SYDVKM. V lost 1 base, J lost 11 bases, and 15 bases lay in between. The CDR3 contains 14 residues. The sample comprised whole blood. J is TRBJ1-5 and V is TRBV28; D may be TRBD1 (5 bases). The TCR originated in an adult who was a healthcare worker with PCR-confirmed SARS-CoV-2 infection or an uninfected control (not recorded which). CDR3 protein: CASSLFGMLQAQHF. The CDR3 nucleotides are TGTGCCAGCAGTTTATTTGGTATGTTACAGGCCCAGCATTTT.